These T cell receptor beta chains were read from a single sample in a study of cytomegalovirus exposure and HLA in healthy donors. Generated by immunoSEQ multiplex PCR, the TCRdb table keeps only in-frame clones and is missing some. The table has about 200,000 clones, more than 65% seen once. The specimen sequenced was PBMCs. Receptors originate from a girl under 18 in good health and CMV-seropositive. Each CDR3 is given with its conserved first and last residue. Fields, in order: clone size, V gene, D gene, J gene, CDR3 DNA, CDR3 protein. D genes are given only for firm matches. Clone size is not always given. Where it is, it says once, few, many or a class for expanded clones.

abundance: .
v_gene: TRBV7-2
d_gene: .
j_gene: TRBJ1-2
CDR3nt: TGTGCCAGCAGTCCGGACAGTATCGGTGGCTACACCTTC
CDR3aa: CASSPDSIGGYTF

abundance: .
v_gene: TRBV12-5
d_gene: .
j_gene: TRBJ1-2
CDR3nt: TGTGCTAGTGTCCCTCCCTCCCCTTATGGCTACACCTTC
CDR3aa: CASVPPSPYGYTF

abundance: .
v_gene: TRBV6-5
d_gene: .
j_gene: TRBJ1-2
CDR3nt: TGTGCCAGCAGCCCAGGGGACTATGGCTACACCTTC
CDR3aa: CASSPGDYGYTF

abundance: .
v_gene: TRBV19
d_gene: TRBD1
j_gene: TRBJ1-6
CDR3nt: TGTGCCAGTAGTCCACAGGGGGCAGGCTCACCCCTCCACTTT
CDR3aa: CASSPQGAGSPLHF

abundance: .
v_gene: TRBV11-3
d_gene: TRBD2
j_gene: TRBJ2-2
CDR3nt: TGTGCCAGCAGCTTAGATCTCAGCAGCGGGGGTAACGGGGAGCTGTTTTTT
CDR3aa: CASSLDLSSGGNGELFF

abundance: few
v_gene: TRBV7-2
d_gene: .
j_gene: TRBJ2-7
CDR3nt: TGTGCCAGCAGCCCCAACCAGGGGGGCTACGAGCAGTACTTC
CDR3aa: CASSPNQGGYEQYF

abundance: .
v_gene: TRBV25-1
d_gene: .
j_gene: TRBJ2-7
CDR3nt: TGTGCCAGCAGTCCCCCCGGGTCCCGCTCCTACGAGCAGTACTTC
CDR3aa: CASSPPGSRSYEQYF

abundance: once
v_gene: TRBV14
d_gene: .
j_gene: TRBJ1-6
CDR3nt: TGTGCCAGCAGCCGCGGGAGGCCTAATTCACCCCTCCACTTT
CDR3aa: CASSRGRPNSPLHF

abundance: .
v_gene: TRBV6-1
d_gene: .
j_gene: TRBJ2-3
CDR3nt: TGTGCCAGCAGTGAACAGGGCCCAGATACGCAGTATTTT
CDR3aa: CASSEQGPDTQYF

abundance: few
v_gene: TRBV6-4
d_gene: .
j_gene: TRBJ2-1
CDR3nt: TGTGCCAGCAGTGAGGGGGACGCGGGGAATGAGCAGTTCTTC
CDR3aa: CASSEGDAGNEQFF

abundance: few
v_gene: TRBV19
d_gene: .
j_gene: TRBJ2-3
CDR3nt: TGTGCCAGTAGTGTCCACAATATCGGGGATACGCAGTATTTT
CDR3aa: CASSVHNIGDTQYF

abundance: .
v_gene: TRBV7-9
d_gene: TRBD2
j_gene: TRBJ2-2
CDR3nt: TGTGCCAGCAGCGCTCCGGGACTAGCGGGGGGACAGGGCACCGGGGAGCTGTTTTTT
CDR3aa: CASSAPGLAGGQGTGELFF

abundance: .
v_gene: TRBV7-2
d_gene: TRBD1
j_gene: TRBJ2-7
CDR3nt: TGTGCCAGCAGCTCGCGTCGGTCAGGGGGCGCGGCCTACGAGCAGTACTTC
CDR3aa: CASSSRRSGGAAYEQYF

abundance: .
v_gene: TRBV5-6
d_gene: TRBD2
j_gene: TRBJ2-3
CDR3nt: TGTGCCAGCAGCTATGGGACTATCGGCACAGATACGCAGTATTTT
CDR3aa: CASSYGTIGTDTQYF

abundance: .
v_gene: TRBV18
d_gene: .
j_gene: TRBJ2-5
CDR3nt: TGTGCCAGCTCACCAACAGGAACCCAGTACTTC
CDR3aa: CASSPTGTQYF